This T cell receptor beta chain stems from a study of blood T cell repertoires in COVID-19. Across the study: PBMCs, B-cell-depleted T cells, or T cells were the source of the cDNA or gDNA that made up the material.

Per the authors' pipeline: Reference gene primers were amplified, and this amplification served to estimate nucleated cell counts. Sequencing used immunoSEQ multiplex PCR; TCRdb keeps in-frame clones, though not all of them. V and J calls and clone size are given by that table; D and trimming were obtained from the DNA. The sample carries 250,000 to 350,000 clones, around 86% recorded once. This TCR derives from a woman aged 35 to 49 who had recovered from COVID-19. Sequencing was done on a sample of peripheral blood.

This CDR3 is CASSGTGTSGGGYQETQYF. Written as DNA, the CDR3 is TGCGCCAGCAGCGGAACCGGGACTAGCGGGGGAGGGTACCAAGAGACCCAGTACTTC. The rearrangement joins TRBV5-1 to TRBJ2-5; 14 nucleotides line up with TRBD2. The V and J ends lost 4 bases and 0 bases, in that order; junction bases with no gene match: 11. The CDR3 has 19 residues. Germline CDR1 reads SGHRS; CDR2 reads YFSETQ. Drawing the rest from reference TRBV5-1 and TRBJ2-5, the complete variable domain is KAGVTQTPRYLIKTRGQQVTLSCSPISGHRSVSWYQQTPGQGLQFLFEYFSETQRNKGNFPGRFSGRQFSNSRSEMNVSTLELGDSALYLCASSGTGTSGGGYQETQYFGPGTRLLVL.